Shown below are 30 T cell receptor beta chains from a single sample sequenced in a study of blood T cell repertoires in COVID-19. Sequencing used immunoSEQ multiplex PCR; TCRdb keeps in-frame clones, though not all of them. The sample carries a few hundred thousand clones, 75% to 90% recorded once. Sequenced sample: PBMCs or T cells enriched from blood (not recorded which). Receptors originate from a woman in her sixties or seventies who had recovered from COVID-19.

This chain uses TRBV5-1 with TRBJ1-3, with 7 bases that match TRBD1. Germline-derived CDR1 and CDR2 are SGHRS and YFSETQ. V shed 0 bases and J 3 bases; nucleotides not matched to a gene: 0. CDR3 size: 14 residues. The CDR3 here is CASSLGDSGNTIYF. CDR3 in DNA: TGCGCCAGCAGCTTGGGGGACAGTGGAAACACCATATATTTT.

The chain couples TRBV18 to TRBJ1-4; 8 bases are a match to TRBD1. The germline V gene encodes CDR1 KGHSH and CDR2 LQKENI. V trimming: 4 bases; J trimming: 0 bases; junction bases outside the gene matches: 10. This CDR3 is 18 amino acids long. The CDR3: CASSRGQGVIATNEKLFF. The CDR3 DNA sequence: TGTGCCAGCTCACGCGGACAGGGAGTTATTGCAACTAATGAAAAACTGTTTTTT.

CDR3 sequence: CASGNRGTDTQYF. Written as DNA, the CDR3 is TGTGCCAGTGGGAACAGGGGCACAGATACGCAGTATTTT. The V and J genes are TRBV19 and TRBJ2-3; weak D call: TRBD1 (6 bases). CDR3 length equals 13 residues. Germline-derived CDR1 and CDR2 are LNHDA and SQIVND (reference sequence). With 8 bases removed from V and 1 base from J, the gap between germline ends came to 10 bases.

The chain combines TRBV7-2 with TRBJ2-1, with D possibly being TRBD1 (5 bases). The CDR3 length is 14 residues. Germline V CDR1 and CDR2: SGHTA, FQGNSA. With 2 bases removed from V and 6 bases from J, the gap between germline ends came to 11 bases. CDR3: CASSLQGLSNEQFF. CDR3 coding DNA: TGTGCCAGCAGCTTACAGGGTTTAAGCAATGAGCAGTTCTTC. The whole variable domain, remainder taken from reference TRBV7-2 and TRBJ2-1, is GAGVSQSPSNKVTEKGKDVELRCDPISGHTALYWYRQSLGQGLEFLIYFQGNSAPDKSGLPSDRFSAERTGGSVSTLTIQRTQQEDSAVYLCASSLQGLSNEQFFGPGTRLTVL.

The rearrangement uses TRBV7-6 and TRBJ1-1; no clear D. V gave up 1 base and J gave up 2 bases, with 14 bases separating them. Germline V CDR1 and CDR2: SGHVS, FNYEAQ. The CDR3 has 16 residues. In DNA form, the CDR3 reads TGTGCCAGCAGCTTAGTCGCGGCAGGACTCAACACTGAAGCTTTCTTT. It translates to CASSLVAAGLNTEAFF.

The chain recombines TRBV30 with TRBJ2-7; D is perhaps TRBD1 (5 bases). This CDR3 contains 13 residues. V dropped 2 bases and J dropped 6 bases, with 14 bases sitting between them. Germline V gives CDR1 GTSNPN, CDR2 SVGIG (reference sequence). Here the CDR3 reads CAWSLVRVGEQYF. CDR3 DNA sequence: TGTGCCTGGAGTTTGGTCAGGGTTGGCGAGCAGTACTTC.

V and J are TRBV28 and TRBJ1-1, with 9 nucleotides matching TRBD1. The germline CDR1 and CDR2 sequences are MDHEN and SYDVKM. The ends lost 1 base at V and 4 bases at J; junction bases unmatched: 4. CDR3 size: 15 residues. The CDR3, as DNA: TGTGCCAGCAGTTTATTCGGGACAGGGACCACTGAAGCTTTCTTT. Residues: CASSLFGTGTTEAFF.

The chain links TRBV4-1 to TRBJ2-7, with D hard to call. This CDR3 contains 15 residues. Trimming left V 3 bases short and J 2 bases short, with 14 bases between. Looked up from germline, CDR1 is MGHRA and CDR2 is YSYEKL. For the CDR3, the DNA is TGCGCCAGCAGCCAGGTAGCCAGTACAACCTACGAGCAGTACGTC. It encodes CASSQVASTTYEQYV.

The chain combines TRBV25-1 with TRBJ1-4; tentatively, D is TRBD1 (5 bases). Trimming pared 2 bases from V and 7 bases from J, leaving 8 bases between. Germline loops: CDR1 MGHDK, CDR2 SYGVNS. This CDR3 comprises 13 residues. The CDR3 loop reads CASSEAGIEKLFF. CDR3 DNA: TGTGCCAGCAGTGAAGCAGGGATTGAAAAACTGTTTTTT.

This clone was counted only a few times. The sample contains more than one DNA sequence encoding this CDR3. The genes are TRBV18 and TRBJ2-3, with 8 bases fitting TRBD1. Unmatched junction bases numbered 3, after V lost 6 bases and J lost 1 base. Germline lookup yields CDR1 KGHSH and CDR2 LQKENI. This CDR3 is 14 amino acids long. In nucleotides, the CDR3 is TGTGCCAGCTCCCAGGGGGCTGGCACAGATACGCAGTATTTT. As protein: CASSQGAGTDTQYF.

The chain employs TRBV13 and TRBJ1-2; D gene uncertain. Trimming left V 0 bases short and J 5 bases short, with 10 bases between. Looked up from germline, CDR1 is PRHDT and CDR2 is FYEKMQ (reference sequence). The CDR3 contains 14 residues. This CDR3 is CASSLGPTVYGYTF. The CDR3 nucleotides read TGTGCCAGCAGCTTAGGGCCTACAGTGTATGGCTACACCTTC. The variable domain in full, with the rest retrieved from reference TRBV13 and TRBJ1-2, is AAGVIQSPRHLIKEKRETATLKCYPIPRHDTVYWYQQGPGQDPQFLISFYEKMQSDKGSIPDRFSAQQFSDYHSELNMSSLELGDSALYFCASSLGPTVYGYTFGSGTRLTVV.

CDR3 nucleotides: TGCAGCGTTATTCAGATTAACACTGAAGCTTTCTTT. Amino acid sequence: CSVIQINTEAFF. This chain links TRBV29-1 with TRBJ1-1; D ambiguous. Germline V lookup: CDR1 SQVTM, CDR2 ANQGSEA. This CDR3 region has 12 residues. Trimming left V 5 bases short and J 2 bases short, with 9 bases between.

Turning to this clone: This specimen includes other DNA sequences encoding the same CDR3. The chain joins TRBV27 to TRBJ1-5; TRBD1 is a possible D gene (5 bases). The CDR3 runs to 14 residues. In germline, CDR1 is MNHEY, CDR2 SMNVEV (reference sequence). The V gene lost 1 base and the J gene lost 2 bases, with 6 bases spanning the gap. This chain's CDR3 is CASSLWGGNQPQHF. CDR3 DNA: TGTGCCAGCAGTTTATGGGGGGGCAATCAGCCCCAGCATTTT.

This sequence joins TRBV7-2 and TRBJ1-2; TRBD1 matches at 9 bases. The length of the CDR3 is 15 residues. The germline V gene encodes CDR1 SGHTA and CDR2 FQGNSA. The junction had 4 bases not matched to a gene; V was cut back by 0 bases and J by 5 bases. DNA of the CDR3: TGTGCCAGCAGCTTAGCGGGGACAGGGTTTTATGGCTACACCTTC. Its translation is CASSLAGTGFYGYTF.

This clone was seen a single time. The rearrangement uses TRBV3-1 (or the pseudogene TRBV3-2) and TRBJ2-7; TRBD1 matches 12 bases. Germline V gene sequence: CDR1 LGHDT, CDR2 YNNKEL (reference sequence). This CDR3 is built from 15 residues. Losses at the gene ends were 5 bases for V and 6 bases for J; bases not matched to a gene: 8. For the CDR3, the DNA is TGTGCCAGCAGCAGCCGGGACAGGGGGCGAGGCGAGCAGTACTTC. Protein sequence: CASSSRDRGRGEQYF.

This chain connects TRBV10-3 to TRBJ1-2, with a weak D call TRBD1 (5 bases). This CDR3 contains 14 residues. Germline lookup yields CDR1 ENHRY and CDR2 SYGVKD. Trimming cost V 9 bases and J 0 bases, with 14 bases left between them. CDR3 sequence: CAMADRASNYGYTF. The CDR3 DNA sequence: TGTGCCATGGCAGACAGAGCTTCTAACTATGGCTACACCTTC.

This clone was counted between two and nine times. The J gene is TRBJ1-5, the V gene TRBV10-3; 9 nucleotides agree with TRBD1. The germline CDR1 and CDR2 sequences are ENHRY and SYGVKD. The CDR3 length is 17 residues. Unmatched junction bases numbered 15, after V lost 10 bases and J lost 2 bases. CDR3 protein: CATGTGLSPGGNQPQHF. CDR3 nucleotide sequence: TGTGCCACCGGGACAGGGCTCTCACCCGGGGGCAATCAGCCCCAGCATTTT.

V and J are TRBV7-8 and TRBJ1-5; the D gene is possibly TRBD1 (5 bases). Germline values: CDR1 SGHVS, CDR2 FQNEAQ. V lost 1 base and J lost 4, with 8 bases in between. The CDR3 is made up of 14 amino acids. The DNA for the CDR3 is TGTGCCAGCAGCTTAGGGACAACGAATCAGCCCCAGCATTTT. Translating it yields CASSLGTTNQPQHF.

This clone is a singleton in its sample. This chain uses TRBV6-5 with TRBJ1-2, with 7 bases identical to TRBD1. V shed 7 bases, J shed 7 bases, and the junction held 6 bases outside the gene matches. In germline, CDR1 is MNHEY, CDR2 SVGAGI. CDR3 length: 12 residues. CDR3 sequence reads: CASTSTGVGYTF. DNA of the CDR3: TGTGCCAGCACCAGTACAGGGGTTGGCTACACCTTC.

A single count supports this clone. The chain uses TRBV5-1 and TRBJ2-5; D might be TRBD1 (6 bases). The V gene's germline CDR1 is SGHRS and CDR2 YFSETQ. There are 16 residues in the CDR3. The germline V and J ends were trimmed by 2 bases and 1 base, with 15 bases remaining between them. The chain's CDR3 is CASSLYTGIGQETQYF. CDR3 DNA: TGCGCCAGCAGCTTATATACAGGGATTGGCCAAGAGACCCAGTACTTC.

CDR3: CASSEGTGGEQYV. For the CDR3, the DNA is TGTGCCAGCAGTGAGGGGACAGGGGGGGAGCAGTACGTC. The V and J genes are TRBV2 and TRBJ2-7; 11 nucleotides align to TRBD1. The CDR3 is 13 residues long. The ends lost 3 bases at V and 7 bases at J; junction bases unmatched: 2. Germline V CDR1 and CDR2: SNHLY, FYNNEI.

V and J are TRBV18 and TRBJ1-3; a weak D match, TRBD1 (5 bases). CDR3 length: 16 residues. CDR1 and CDR2 from the germline V gene are KGHSH and LQKENI. Trimming removed 3 bases at V and 0 bases at J, with 12 bases between. The CDR3 reads CASSPRDSPSGNTIYF. The CDR3 DNA reads as TGTGCCAGCTCACCCCGAGACAGTCCCTCTGGAAACACCATATATTTT.

This rearrangement joins TRBV29-1 to TRBJ1-5, with 8 positions matching TRBD1. Trimming cost V 7 bases and J 2 bases; bases outside gene matches: 7. The CDR3 is 14 amino acids. Germline lookup yields CDR1 SQVTM and CDR2 ANQGSEA. Written as DNA, the CDR3 is TGCAGCGCCGGGACAGGTAGGGGCAATCAGCCCCAGCATTTT. It encodes CSAGTGRGNQPQHF.

The chain employs TRBV30 and TRBJ2-2, with TRBD2 matching 11 bases. V lost 1 base to trimming and J lost 9 bases; unmatched junction nucleotides: 7. The CDR3 extends over 15 amino acids. CDR1 and CDR2 (germline): GTSNPN, SVGIG (reference sequence). The chain's CDR3 is CAWSDPGLADRELFF. DNA of the CDR3: TGTGCCTGGAGTGACCCGGGACTAGCGGATCGGGAGCTGTTTTTT.

The chain carries TRBV30 and TRBJ1-6, with 8 nucleotides matching TRBD1. In germline, CDR1 is GTSNPN, CDR2 SVGIG (reference sequence). This CDR3 comprises 15 residues. V was clipped by 3 bases and J by 6 bases; unmatched bases: 7. CDR3 in DNA: TGTGCCTGGAGCATCGGACAGGGAGGTAATTCACCCCTCCACTTT. It encodes CAWSIGQGGNSPLHF.

V usage is TRBV7-6 and J usage is TRBJ1-6; 9 positions agree with TRBD1. CDR1 SGHVS and CDR2 FNYEAQ come from the germline V gene. This CDR3 has 15 amino acids. V gave up 4 bases and J gave up 8 bases; unmatched junction bases: 6. The CDR3 nucleotides read TGTGCCAGCAGCTCTACAGGGGGCGGGTATTCACCCCTCCACTTT. This translates into CASSSTGGGYSPLHF.

The chain employs TRBV27 and TRBJ2-7; D unclear. This CDR3 contains 13 residues. The germline gives CDR1 MNHEY, CDR2 SMNVEV (reference sequence). The V gene lost 6 bases and the J gene lost 0 bases, with 9 bases spanning the gap. The CDR3 DNA reads TGTGCCAGCAGCTTCCTCGGCTCCTACGAGCAGTACTTC. Translated, it gives CASSFLGSYEQYF.

The rearrangement links TRBV7-2 to TRBJ2-3; 12 bases line up with TRBD1. The germline V gene encodes CDR1 SGHTA and CDR2 FQGNSA. The CDR3 is made up of 17 amino acids. V dropped 4 bases and J dropped 1; count of bases not matched to a gene: 6. The CDR3 DNA sequence: TGTGCCAGCAGCTCCCGGGACAGGGGGCAAGGCACAGATACGCAGTATTTT. This gives the protein CASSSRDRGQGTDTQYF.

The rearrangement links TRBV29-1 to TRBJ1-5; D possibly corresponds to TRBD1 (6 bases). CDR1 SQVTM and CDR2 ANQGSEA come from the germline V gene. The V gene lost 4 bases and the J gene lost 4 bases, with 11 bases spanning the gap. This CDR3 spans 13 amino acids. The CDR3 reads CSVGDTSNQPQHF. The CDR3 DNA reads as TGCAGCGTTGGGGACACATCTAATCAGCCCCAGCATTTT.

The sample holds a few counts of this clone. The chain combines TRBV2 with TRBJ1-5; 9 bases line up with TRBD1. Germline CDR1 SNHLY, CDR2 FYNNEI. With 5 bases clipped from V and 6 bases from J, the junction kept 8 bases outside the gene matches. The CDR3 is made up of 15 amino acids. The CDR3 DNA reads TGTGCCAGCAGTTCCGGGACAGGGAAGAGTCAGCCCCAGCATTTT. This translates into CASSSGTGKSQPQHF.